This T cell receptor beta chain was obtained from a study of blood T cell repertoires in COVID-19. This CDR3 has 15 residues. Clones were read by immunoSEQ multiplex PCR, and TCRdb kept only the in-frame ones, dropping some. This table has 350,000 or so clones, roughly 86% appearing once. V and J are TRBV21-1 and TRBJ2-3; the table's D gene call, TRBD2, was not cross checked with the DNA. TRBV21-1 is reported as a pseudogene. The clonotype originates from a woman in her 30s who had been exposed to COVID-19. Input material: PBMCs or T cells enriched from blood (not recorded which). The CDR3 coding sequence is TGTGCCAGCAGCAAAGAAGGAGCGTGCACAGATACGCAGTATTTT. Translation gives CASSKEGACTDTQYF.